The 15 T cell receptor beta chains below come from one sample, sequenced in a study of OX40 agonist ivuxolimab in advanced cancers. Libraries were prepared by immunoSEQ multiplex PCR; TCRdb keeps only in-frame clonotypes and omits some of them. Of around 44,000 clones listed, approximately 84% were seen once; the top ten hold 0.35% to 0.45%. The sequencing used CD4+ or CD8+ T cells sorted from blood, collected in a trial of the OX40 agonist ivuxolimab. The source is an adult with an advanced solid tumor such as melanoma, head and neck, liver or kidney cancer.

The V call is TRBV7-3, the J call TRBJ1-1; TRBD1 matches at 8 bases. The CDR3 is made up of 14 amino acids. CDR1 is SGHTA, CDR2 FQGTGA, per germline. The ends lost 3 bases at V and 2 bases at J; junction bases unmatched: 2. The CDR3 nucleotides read TGTGCCAGCAGCTTTGCAGGGGGCAACACTGAAGCTTTCTTT. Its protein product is CASSFAGGNTEAFF.

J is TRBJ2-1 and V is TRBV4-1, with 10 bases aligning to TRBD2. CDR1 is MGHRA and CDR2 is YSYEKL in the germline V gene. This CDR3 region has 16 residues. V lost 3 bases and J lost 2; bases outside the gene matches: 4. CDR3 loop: CASSQIAGGPYNEQFF. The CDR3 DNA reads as TGCGCCAGCAGCCAGATAGCGGGAGGCCCCTACAATGAGCAGTTCTTC.

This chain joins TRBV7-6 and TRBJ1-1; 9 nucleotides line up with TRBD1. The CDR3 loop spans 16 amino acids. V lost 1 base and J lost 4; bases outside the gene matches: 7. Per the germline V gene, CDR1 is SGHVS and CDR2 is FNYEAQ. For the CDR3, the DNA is TGTGCCAGCAGCTTAGAAGCCGACAGGGGGGGCACTGAAGCTTTCTTT. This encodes CASSLEADRGGTEAFF.

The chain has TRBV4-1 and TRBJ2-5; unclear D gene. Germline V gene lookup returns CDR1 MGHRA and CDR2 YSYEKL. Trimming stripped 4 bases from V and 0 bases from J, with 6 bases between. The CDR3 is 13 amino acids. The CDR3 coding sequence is TGCGCCAGCAGCCTCGTTAACCAAGAGACCCAGTACTTC. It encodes CASSLVNQETQYF.

The DNA of the CDR3 is TGTGCCAGTAGTGCGGACGGGGGGACCTACGAGCAGTACTTC. Encoded protein: CASSADGGTYEQYF. The chain joins TRBV19 to TRBJ2-7; TRBD2 matches 7 bases. The germline CDR1 and CDR2 sequences are LNHDA and SQIVND (reference sequence). V shed 5 bases, J shed 2 bases, and the junction held 6 bases outside the gene matches. The CDR3 loop spans 14 amino acids.

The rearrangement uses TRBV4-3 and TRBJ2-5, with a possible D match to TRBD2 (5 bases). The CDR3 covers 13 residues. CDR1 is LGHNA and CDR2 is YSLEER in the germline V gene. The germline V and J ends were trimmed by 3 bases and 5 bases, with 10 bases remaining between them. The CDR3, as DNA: TGCGCCAGCAGCCACACGGACTGGGAGACCCAGTACTTC. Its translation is CASSHTDWETQYF.

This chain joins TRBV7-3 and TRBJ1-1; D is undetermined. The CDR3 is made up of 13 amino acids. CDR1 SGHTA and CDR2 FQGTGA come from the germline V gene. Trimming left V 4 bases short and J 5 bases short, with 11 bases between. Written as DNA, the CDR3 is TGTGCCAGCAGCTCTCTCGCGGGGACTGAAGCTTTCTTT. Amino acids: CASSSLAGTEAFF.

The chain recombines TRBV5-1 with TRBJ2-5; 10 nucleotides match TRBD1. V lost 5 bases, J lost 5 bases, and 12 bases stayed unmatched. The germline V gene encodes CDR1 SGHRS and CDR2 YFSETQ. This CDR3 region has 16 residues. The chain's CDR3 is CASSPDPTGGRETQYF. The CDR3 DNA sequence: TGCGCCAGCAGTCCTGATCCGACAGGGGGCCGCGAGACCCAGTACTTC.

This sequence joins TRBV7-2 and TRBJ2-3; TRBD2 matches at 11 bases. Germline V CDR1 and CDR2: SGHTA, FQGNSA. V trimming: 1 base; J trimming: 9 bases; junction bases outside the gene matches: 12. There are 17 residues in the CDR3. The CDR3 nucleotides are TGTGCCAGCAGCTTAGTCTCTCAACTAGCGGGAGAGGAGACGCAGTATTTT. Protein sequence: CASSLVSQLAGEETQYF.

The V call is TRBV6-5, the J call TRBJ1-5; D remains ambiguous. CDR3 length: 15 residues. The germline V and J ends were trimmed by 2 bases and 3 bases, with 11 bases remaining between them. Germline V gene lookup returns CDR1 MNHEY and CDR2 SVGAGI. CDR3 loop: CASSYGGGNNQPQHF. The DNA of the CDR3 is TGTGCCAGCAGTTACGGAGGCGGAAACAATCAGCCCCAGCATTTT.

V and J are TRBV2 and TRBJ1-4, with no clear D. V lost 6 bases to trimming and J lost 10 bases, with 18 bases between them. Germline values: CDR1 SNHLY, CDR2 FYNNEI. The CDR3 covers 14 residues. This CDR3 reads CASSDGRFEGKLFF. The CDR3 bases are TGTGCCAGCAGCGACGGACGGTTCGAGGGAAAACTGTTTTTT.

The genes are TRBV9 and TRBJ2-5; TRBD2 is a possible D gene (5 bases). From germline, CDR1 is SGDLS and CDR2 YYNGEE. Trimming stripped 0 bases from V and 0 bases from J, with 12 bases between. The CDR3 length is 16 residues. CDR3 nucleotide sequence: TGTGCCAGCAGCGTAGTTGGAGGAGTGAACCAAGAGACCCAGTACTTC. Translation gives CASSVVGGVNQETQYF.

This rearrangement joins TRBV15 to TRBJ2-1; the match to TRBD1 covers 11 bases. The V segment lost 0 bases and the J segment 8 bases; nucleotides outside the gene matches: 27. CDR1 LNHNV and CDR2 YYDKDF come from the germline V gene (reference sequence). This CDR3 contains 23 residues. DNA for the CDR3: TGTGCCACCAGCAGAGATCGGGGAGGGACAGGGGGAATTGTGCTCTCTGACCGGGATGAGCAGTTCTTC. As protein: CATSRDRGGTGGIVLSDRDEQFF.

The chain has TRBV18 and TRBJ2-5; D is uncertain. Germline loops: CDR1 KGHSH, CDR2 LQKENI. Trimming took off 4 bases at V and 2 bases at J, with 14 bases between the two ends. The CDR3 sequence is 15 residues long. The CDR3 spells CASSLEDGVQETQYF. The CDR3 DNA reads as TGTGCCAGCTCACTCGAGGACGGAGTTCAAGAGACCCAGTACTTC.

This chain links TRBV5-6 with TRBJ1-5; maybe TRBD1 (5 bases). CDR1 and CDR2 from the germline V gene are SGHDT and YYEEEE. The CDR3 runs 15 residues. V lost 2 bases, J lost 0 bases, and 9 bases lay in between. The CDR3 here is CASSLGAGSNQPQHF. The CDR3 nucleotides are TGTGCCAGCAGCTTAGGGGCAGGTAGCAATCAGCCCCAGCATTTT.